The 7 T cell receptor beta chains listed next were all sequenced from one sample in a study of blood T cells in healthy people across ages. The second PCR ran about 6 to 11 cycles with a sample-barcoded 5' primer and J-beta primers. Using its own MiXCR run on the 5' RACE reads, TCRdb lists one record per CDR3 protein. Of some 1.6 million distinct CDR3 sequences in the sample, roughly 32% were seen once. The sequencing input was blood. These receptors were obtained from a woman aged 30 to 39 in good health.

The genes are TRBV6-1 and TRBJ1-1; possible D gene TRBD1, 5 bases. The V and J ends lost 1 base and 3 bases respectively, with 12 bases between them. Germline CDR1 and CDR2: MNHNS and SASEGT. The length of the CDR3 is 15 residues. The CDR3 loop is CASSEEEGMDTEAFF. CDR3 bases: TGTGCCAGCAGTGAAGAGGAGGGGATGGACACTGAAGCTTTCTTT.

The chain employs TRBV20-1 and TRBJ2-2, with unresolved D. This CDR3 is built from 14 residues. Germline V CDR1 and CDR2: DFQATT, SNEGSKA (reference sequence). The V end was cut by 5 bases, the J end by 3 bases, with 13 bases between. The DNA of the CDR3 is TGCAGTGCTCACGATACGTGGGACACCGGGGAGCTGTTTTTT. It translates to CSAHDTWDTGELFF.

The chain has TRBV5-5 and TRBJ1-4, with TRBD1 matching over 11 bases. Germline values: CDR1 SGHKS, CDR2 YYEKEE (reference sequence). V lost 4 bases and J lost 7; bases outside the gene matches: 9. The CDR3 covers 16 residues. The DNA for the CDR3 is TGTGCCAGCAGCCCTGTAACCGGGACAGGGGGTGAAAAACTGTTTTTT. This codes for CASSPVTGTGGEKLFF.

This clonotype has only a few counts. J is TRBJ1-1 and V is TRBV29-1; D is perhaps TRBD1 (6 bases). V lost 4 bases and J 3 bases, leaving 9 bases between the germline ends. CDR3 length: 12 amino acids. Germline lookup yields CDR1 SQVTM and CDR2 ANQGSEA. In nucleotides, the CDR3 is TGCAGCGTTGCCAGGGGTGACACTGAAGCTTTCTTT. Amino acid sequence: CSVARGDTEAFF.

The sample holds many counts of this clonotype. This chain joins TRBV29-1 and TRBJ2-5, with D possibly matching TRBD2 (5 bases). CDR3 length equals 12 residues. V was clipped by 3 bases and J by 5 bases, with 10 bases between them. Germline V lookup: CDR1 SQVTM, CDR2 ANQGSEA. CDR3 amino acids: CSVDYSAETQYF. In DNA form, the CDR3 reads TGCAGCGTTGACTATAGCGCGGAGACCCAGTACTTC.

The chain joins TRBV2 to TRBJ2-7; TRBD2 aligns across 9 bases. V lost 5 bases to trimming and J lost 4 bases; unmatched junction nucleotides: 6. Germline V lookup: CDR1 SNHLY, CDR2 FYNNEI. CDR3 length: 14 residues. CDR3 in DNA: TGTGCCAGCAGTCATAGCGGGAGTGAGTACGAGCAGTACTTC. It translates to CASSHSGSEYEQYF.

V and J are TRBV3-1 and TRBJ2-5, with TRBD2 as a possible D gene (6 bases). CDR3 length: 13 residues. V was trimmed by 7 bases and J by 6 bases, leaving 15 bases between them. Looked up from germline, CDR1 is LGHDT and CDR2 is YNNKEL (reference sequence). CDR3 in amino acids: CASKRAGKKTQYF. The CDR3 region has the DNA TGTGCCAGCAAGCGGGCCGGGAAAAAGACCCAGTACTTC.